This TCR beta chain came from a study of control samples from healthy donors and cancer patients. CDR1 and CDR2 from the germline V gene are LNHDA and SQIVND (reference sequence). V shed 3 bases and J 1 base; nucleotides not matched to a gene: 2. The CDR3 totals 14 residues. Generated by immunoSEQ multiplex PCR, the TCRdb table keeps only in-frame clones and is missing some. The sample holds over 150,000 clones, just over 95% seen once. The chain combines TRBV19 with TRBJ1-1; 7 bases agree with TRBD1. The specimen sequenced was blood. The sequence was obtained from a woman aged 30 to 39 in good health. The CDR3, as DNA: TGTGCCAGTAGTATGGGACAGACGAACACTGAAGCTTTCTTT. It translates to CASSMGQTNTEAFF.